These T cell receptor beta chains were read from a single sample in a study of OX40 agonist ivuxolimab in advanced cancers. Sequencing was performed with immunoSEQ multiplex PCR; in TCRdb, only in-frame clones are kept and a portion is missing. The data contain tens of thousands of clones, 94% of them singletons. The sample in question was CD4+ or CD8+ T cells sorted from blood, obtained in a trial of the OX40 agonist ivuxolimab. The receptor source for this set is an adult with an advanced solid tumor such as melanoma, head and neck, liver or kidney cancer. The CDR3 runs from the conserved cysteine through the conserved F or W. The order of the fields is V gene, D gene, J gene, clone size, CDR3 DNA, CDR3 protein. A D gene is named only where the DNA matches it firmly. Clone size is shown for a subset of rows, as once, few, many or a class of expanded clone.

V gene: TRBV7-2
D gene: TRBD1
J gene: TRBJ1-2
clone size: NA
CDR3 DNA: TGTGCCAGCACCCTGACAGGGGGGGGTGGCTACACCTTC
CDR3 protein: CASTLTGGGGYTF

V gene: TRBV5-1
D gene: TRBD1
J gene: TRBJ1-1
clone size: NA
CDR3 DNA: TGCGCCAGCAGCTCACCTGACAGGGCGGTCACTGAAGCTTTCTTT
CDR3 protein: CASSSPDRAVTEAFF

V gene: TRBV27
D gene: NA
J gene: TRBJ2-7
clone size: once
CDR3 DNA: TGTGCCAGCAGTTTGGCGGGGCTCAGCTCCTACGAGCAGTACTTC
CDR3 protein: CASSLAGLSSYEQYF

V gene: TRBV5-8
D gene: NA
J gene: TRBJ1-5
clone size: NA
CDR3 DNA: TGTGCCAGCAGCCCCGGACAGATCAATCAGCCCCAGCATTTT
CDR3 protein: CASSPGQINQPQHF

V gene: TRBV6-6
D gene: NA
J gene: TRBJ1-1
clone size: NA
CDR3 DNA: TGTGCCAGCAGTTACTTGGCGGGAAAAGTCGCTGAAGCTTTCTTT
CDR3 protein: CASSYLAGKVAEAFF

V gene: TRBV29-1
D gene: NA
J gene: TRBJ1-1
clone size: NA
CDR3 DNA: TGCAGCGTTGATGGGCGGGGGGCGGGTGAAGCTTTCTTT
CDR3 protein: CSVDGRGAGEAFF

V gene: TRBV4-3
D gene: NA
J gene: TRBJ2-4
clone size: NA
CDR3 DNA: TGCGCCAGCAGCCTTTGGAGGATGACGCTAGCCAAAAACATTCAGTACTTC
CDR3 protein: CASSLWRMTLAKNIQYF

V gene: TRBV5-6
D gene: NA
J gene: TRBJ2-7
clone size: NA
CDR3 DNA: TGTGCCAGCAGCTTAGGGTCCCGACCGGGGGACTTC
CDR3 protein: CASSLGSRPGDF

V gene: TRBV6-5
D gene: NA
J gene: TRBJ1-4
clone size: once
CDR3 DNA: TGTGCCAGCAGTTCTTGGGGGAGGGGAGAAAAACTGTTTTTT
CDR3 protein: CASSSWGRGEKLFF

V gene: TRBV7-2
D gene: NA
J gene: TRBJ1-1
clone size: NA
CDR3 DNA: TGTGCCAGCAGCTTGGCTTCGCGAAGGATCCCCACTGAAGCTTTCTTT
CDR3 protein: CASSLASRRIPTEAFF

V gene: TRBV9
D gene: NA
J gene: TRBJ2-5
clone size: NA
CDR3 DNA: TGTGCCAGCAGCGGGTACCAAGAGACCCAGTACTTC
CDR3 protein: CASSGYQETQYF

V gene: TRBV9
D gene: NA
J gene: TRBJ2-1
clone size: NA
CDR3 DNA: TGTGCCAGCACTTCATTACGGGGCTCAATCGACAATGAGCAGTTCTTC
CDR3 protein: CASTSLRGSIDNEQFF

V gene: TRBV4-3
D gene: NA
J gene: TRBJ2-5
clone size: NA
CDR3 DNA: TGCGCCAGCAGCCCCTCGAGGGACCAAGAGACCCAGTACTTC
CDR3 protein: CASSPSRDQETQYF

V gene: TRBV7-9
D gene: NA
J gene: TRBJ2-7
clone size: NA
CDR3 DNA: TGTGCCAGCAGCGCCCCCCGGGGCTACGAGCAGTACTTC
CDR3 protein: CASSAPRGYEQYF

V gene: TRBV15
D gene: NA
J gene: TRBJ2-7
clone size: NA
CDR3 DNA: TGTGCCACCAGCAGAGATCAGGGACACTACGAGCAGTACTTC
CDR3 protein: CATSRDQGHYEQYF

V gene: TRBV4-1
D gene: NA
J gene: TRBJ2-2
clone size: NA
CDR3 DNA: TGCGCCAGCGCAGGGACCACCGGGGAGCTGTTTTTT
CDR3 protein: CASAGTTGELFF

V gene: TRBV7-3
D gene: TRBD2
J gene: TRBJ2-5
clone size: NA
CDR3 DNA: TGTGCCAGCAGCTCTGGACTAGCGGGAGTCCAAGAGACCCAGTACTTC
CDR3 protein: CASSSGLAGVQETQYF

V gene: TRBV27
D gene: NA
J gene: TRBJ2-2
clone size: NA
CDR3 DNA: TGTGCCAGCGGCCCCGGGGAGCTGTTTTTT
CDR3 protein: CASGPGELFF

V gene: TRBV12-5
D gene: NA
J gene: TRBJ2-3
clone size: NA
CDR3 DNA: TGTGCTAGTGGTTCGGGCGCCCTGGGGGCGAATCGCACAGATACGCAGTATTTT
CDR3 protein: CASGSGALGANRTDTQYF

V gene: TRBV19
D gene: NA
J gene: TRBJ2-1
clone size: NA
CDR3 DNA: TGTGCCAGTAGTACGGCGGCGGGAACTTCCTACAATGAGCAGTTCTTC
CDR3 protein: CASSTAAGTSYNEQFF

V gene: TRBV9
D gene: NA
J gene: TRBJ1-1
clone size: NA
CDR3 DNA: TGTGCCAGCAGCGTAGAAGGGACGAACACTGAAGCTTTCTTT
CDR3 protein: CASSVEGTNTEAFF

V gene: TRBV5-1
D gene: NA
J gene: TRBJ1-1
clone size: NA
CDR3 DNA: TGCGCCAGCAGCGATATTGACAGCAACACTGAAGCTTTCTTT
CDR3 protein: CASSDIDSNTEAFF

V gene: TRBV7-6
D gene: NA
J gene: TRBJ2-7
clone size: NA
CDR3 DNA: TGTGCCAGCAGCACCCAACCGGGGCAGGGCTACGAGCAGTACTTC
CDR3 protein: CASSTQPGQGYEQYF

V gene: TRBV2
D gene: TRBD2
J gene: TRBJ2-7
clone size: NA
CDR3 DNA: TGTGCAGCGACTAGCGGGAGGGCCCACTACGAGCAGTACTTC
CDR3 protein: CAATSGRAHYEQYF

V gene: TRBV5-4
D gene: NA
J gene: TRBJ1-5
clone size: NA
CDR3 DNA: TGTGCCAGCAGCCCTGGTCCGGGGGTTGTGGCCCAGCATTTT
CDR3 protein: CASSPGPGVVAQHF

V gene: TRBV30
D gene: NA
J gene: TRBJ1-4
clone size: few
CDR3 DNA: TGTGCCTGGAGTGAGATGCAAAGGGTGTTTTTT
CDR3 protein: CAWSEMQRVFF

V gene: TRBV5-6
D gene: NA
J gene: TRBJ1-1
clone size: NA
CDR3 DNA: TGTGCCAGCAGCTTGCGGCACACTGAAGCTTTCTTT
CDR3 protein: CASSLRHTEAFF

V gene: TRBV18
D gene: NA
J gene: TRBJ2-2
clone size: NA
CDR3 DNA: TGTGCCAGCTCAGATGAAAAGGACACCGGGGAGCTGTTTTTT
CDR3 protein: CASSDEKDTGELFF

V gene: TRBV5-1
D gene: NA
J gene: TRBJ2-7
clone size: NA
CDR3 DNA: TGCGCCAGCAGCTTAGGACAGTCTTACGAGCAGTACTTC
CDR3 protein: CASSLGQSYEQYF

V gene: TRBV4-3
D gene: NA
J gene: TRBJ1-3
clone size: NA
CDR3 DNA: TGCGCCAGCAGCACCGGGGTCTCTGGAAACACCATATATTTT
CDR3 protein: CASSTGVSGNTIYF

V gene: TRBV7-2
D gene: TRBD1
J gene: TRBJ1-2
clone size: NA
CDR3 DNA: TGTGCCAGCAGCTATCGGGACAGTTCAAATGGCTACACCTTC
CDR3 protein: CASSYRDSSNGYTF

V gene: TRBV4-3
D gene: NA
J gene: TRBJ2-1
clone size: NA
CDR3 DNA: TGCGCCAGCAGCCAAGGGCCGGAGGGCCCCTACAATGAGCAGTTCTTC
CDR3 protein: CASSQGPEGPYNEQFF